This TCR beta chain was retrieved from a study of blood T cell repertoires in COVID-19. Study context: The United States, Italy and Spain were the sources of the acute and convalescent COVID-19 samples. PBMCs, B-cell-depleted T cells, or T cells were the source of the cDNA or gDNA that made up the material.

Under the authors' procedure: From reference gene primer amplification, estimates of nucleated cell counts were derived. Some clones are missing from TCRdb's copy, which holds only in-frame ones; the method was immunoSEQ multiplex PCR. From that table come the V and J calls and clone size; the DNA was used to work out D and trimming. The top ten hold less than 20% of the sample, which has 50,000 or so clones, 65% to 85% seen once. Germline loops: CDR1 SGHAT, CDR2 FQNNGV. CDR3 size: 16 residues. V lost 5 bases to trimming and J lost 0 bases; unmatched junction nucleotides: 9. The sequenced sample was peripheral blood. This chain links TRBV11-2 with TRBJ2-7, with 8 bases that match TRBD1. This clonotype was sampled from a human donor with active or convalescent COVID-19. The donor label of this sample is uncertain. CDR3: CASSLTAGQGSYEQYF. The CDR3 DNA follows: TGTGCCAGCAGCCTTACTGCAGGACAGGGCTCCTACGAGCAGTACTTC.